The clone carrying this T cell receptor beta chain has a single count. Original analysis: Amplification with reference gene primers provided the estimates of nucleated cell counts. Libraries were prepared by immunoSEQ multiplex PCR; TCRdb keeps only in-frame clonotypes and omits some of them. V and J calls and clone size follow that table, whereas D and trimming were derived from the DNA. Among tens of thousands of clones listed, about four fifths were seen once. V trimming: 6 bases; J trimming: 4 bases; junction bases outside the gene matches: 24. CDR3 length: 20 residues. The germline V gene encodes CDR1 LGHNA and CDR2 YSLEER. This sample is part of a study of blood T cell repertoires in COVID-19. Study details: Acute and convalescent COVID-19 samples came from the United States, Italy and Spain. PBMCs, B-cell-depleted T cells, or T cells were the source of the cDNA or gDNA that made up the material.

The receptor was derived from a man in his 60s with acute or convalescent COVID-19. Sequencing was done on a sample of peripheral blood. V usage is TRBV4-3 and J usage is TRBJ1-5; 7 bases fit TRBD1. The CDR3 sequence: CASSRTPLTTGRGGNQPQHF. The CDR3 DNA follows: TGCGCCAGCAGTCGGACCCCCCTAACGACAGGGAGAGGGGGAAATCAGCCCCAGCATTTT.